The entry below describes one T cell receptor beta chain. This sample is part of a study of control samples from healthy donors and cancer patients. The assay was immunoSEQ multiplex PCR, and TCRdb's table has in-frame clones only and misses some. The table shows 110,000 to 150,000 clones, with under 90% occurring only once. Germline V lookup: CDR1 MRHNA, CDR2 SNTAGT. V was clipped by 0 bases and J by 4 bases, with 6 bases between them. The CDR3 length is 13 residues. Source material: blood. The clonotype originates from a man younger than 45 in good health. This chain connects TRBV6-4 to TRBJ1-1; D call uncertain. The DNA of the CDR3 is TGTGCCAGCAGTGACTCGAGAGGCACTGAAGCTTTCTTT. It translates to CASSDSRGTEAFF.